The entry below describes one T cell receptor (beta chain). What it recognizes is unknown. CDR3 length equals 16 residues. CDR1 is MNHNS and CDR2 is SASEGT in the germline V gene. V shed 4 bases and J 8 bases; nucleotides not matched to a gene: 12. The data are from a study of cytomegalovirus exposure and HLA in healthy donors. Study outcomes and limitations: Association of a missense DCLRE1C variant with TCR beta V- and J-gene trimming was reported in a later analysis. The study designated 150 or so TCR beta chains cytomegalovirus-associated. Among donors in an Asian-associated ancestry cluster, a later analysis reportedly found fewer N-insertions than the approximately 700-donor mean.

PCR was performed using 60 Vbeta and 13 Jbeta primers. Sequenced by immunoSEQ multiplex PCR; TCRdb stores in-frame clones only, minus some. Among about 97,000 clones listed, 81% were seen once. J is TRBJ2-1 and V is TRBV6-1; 9 bases line up with TRBD2. The source of this sequence is a middle-aged man in good health and CMV-seropositive. Sequenced sample: PBMCs. The CDR3 region has the DNA TGTGCCAGCAGTGCAACTAGCGGGTTTCGCTATGATGAGCAGTTCTTC. It is translated as CASSATSGFRYDEQFF.